This is a list of T cell receptor beta chains from one sample in a study of T cell responses to AZD1222 COVID-19 vaccine. The table came from immunoSEQ multiplex PCR; TCRdb's copy has only in-frame clones and leaves some out. The top ten hold roughly 15% of the sample, which has just under 20,000 clones, 84% seen once. The sample consisted of peripheral blood, taken 28 days after the second AZD1222 dose. The receptors here all came from an adult who received the AZD1222 COVID-19 vaccine. The CDR3 runs from the conserved cysteine through the conserved F or W. D genes are given only for firm matches. Rows may omit the clone size; those that give it use once, few, many or a size class.

d_call clone_size j_call v_call cdr3_nt cdr3_aa
TRBD2 once TRBJ2-1 TRBV7-6 TGTGCCAGCAGCTTAACAACTAGCGGGAGCCATGAGCAGTTCTTC CASSLTTSGSHEQFF
- - TRBJ2-7 TRBV7-9 TGTGCCAGCAGCTTGACAGATTATTACGAGCAGTACTTC CASSLTDYYEQYF
- - TRBJ2-5 TRBV6-5 TGTGCCAGCAGTACCCCGGGGGCGGAGACCCAGTACTTC CASSTPGAETQYF
TRBD2 - TRBJ2-2 TRBV27 TGTGCCAGCTCCAGATCTCGCGGGAGTGAGGGCACCGGGGAGCTGTTTTTT CASSRSRGSEGTGELFF
- - TRBJ2-5 TRBV5-1 TGCGCCAGCAGCTTGGGCAACCAAGAGACCCAGTACTTC CASSLGNQETQYF
- - TRBJ2-1 TRBV6-4 TGTGCCAGCAGTGAAAATAACTACCGAAATGAGCAGTTCTTC CASSENNYRNEQFF
- - TRBJ2-5 TRBV24-1 TGTGCCACCAGTGGCAGGGGGGGGCCGGAGACCCAGTACTTC CATSGRGGPETQYF
- - TRBJ1-2 TRBV5-1 TGCGCCAGCAGTGAAGGGCTGGATGGCTACACCTTC CASSEGLDGYTF
TRBD1 once TRBJ1-2 TRBV15 TGTGCCACCACCCCGGGACAGAAGAACTATGGCTACACCTTC CATTPGQKNYGYTF
- - TRBJ1-1 TRBV5-1 TGCGCCAGCAGGCCCACCGGGACACCGAACACTGAAGCTTTCTTT CASRPTGTPNTEAFF
TRBD2 few TRBJ2-1 TRBV7-2 TGTGCCAGCAGCTTCGCTAGCGGGGGAAACAATGAGCAGTTCTTC CASSFASGGNNEQFF
- - TRBJ1-3 TRBV7-2 TGTGCCAGCAGCCCAACGGGGGGAAACACCATATATTTT CASSPTGGNTIYF
- - TRBJ2-5 TRBV19 TGTGCCAGTAAGGAGCGGTCGGAGGGAGAGACCCAGTACTTC CASKERSEGETQYF
TRBD2 - TRBJ2-3 TRBV19 TGTGCCTCGACCAGCGGGAGTACGGCAGATACGCAGTATTTT CASTSGSTADTQYF
TRBD2 - TRBJ2-3 TRBV7-2 TGTGCCAGCAGCCCGCCCAGCGGGAGAACAGATACGCAGTATTTT CASSPPSGRTDTQYF
- - TRBJ1-1 TRBV6-2/TRBV6-3 TGTGCCAGCAGTTACATGCGAACAGAGCACACTGAAGCTTTCTTT CASSYMRTEHTEAFF
TRBD2 - TRBJ2-1 TRBV24-1 TGTGCCACCAGTTATACCTTACTAGCGTTGGCCTACAATGAGCAGTTCTTC CATSYTLLALAYNEQFF
- - TRBJ1-4 TRBV5-1 TGCGCCAGCAGCGTTGGGACAACAATTGAAAAACTGTTTTTT CASSVGTTIEKLFF
TRBD1 - TRBJ1-4 TRBV3-1/TRBV3-2 TGTGCCAGCAGCCCAGGAGACAGGGGGGGTGAAAAACTGTTTTTT CASSPGDRGGEKLFF
- - TRBJ2-7 TRBV15 TGTGCCACCAGCAGAGAGCGGCGCTACGAGCAGTACTTC CATSRERRYEQYF
TRBD1 - TRBJ2-2 TRBV30 TGTGCCTGGAGTGCACAGGGGGCGGGGGAGCTGTTTTTT CAWSAQGAGELFF
TRBD1 - TRBJ2-7 TRBV3-1/TRBV3-2 TGTGCCAGCAGCCAAGAGACAGGGTCCTACGAGCAGTACTTC CASSQETGSYEQYF
- - TRBJ1-1 TRBV30 TGTGCCCTCATGTGGACAGCGAACACTGAAGCTTTCTTT CALMWTANTEAFF
TRBD1 - TRBJ2-4 TRBV28 TGTGCCAGCAGGGGACAGGGGCTCAAAAACATTCAGTACTTC CASRGQGLKNIQYF
- - TRBJ2-1 TRBV27 TGTGCCAGCAGTTTAGACGGTAGCTCCTACAATGAGCAGTTCTTC CASSLDGSSYNEQFF
- - TRBJ2-5 TRBV7-2 TGTGCCAGCAGCTTAGGGCCGAGGTCAGGGGCGAAGGAGACCCAGTACTTC CASSLGPRSGAKETQYF
- once TRBJ2-1 TRBV29-1 TGCAGCGCCGACAGGCGCACCCAAGACTCCTACAATGAGCAGTTCTTC CSADRRTQDSYNEQFF